The 5 T cell receptor beta chains in this list originate from one sample, sequenced in a study of CD8+ T cells in alopecia areata. Following extraction, RNA underwent reverse transcription to cDNA, which served as the sequencing template. Libraries were prepared by immunoSEQ multiplex PCR; TCRdb keeps only in-frame clonotypes and omits some of them. The table has 6,000 to 8,500 clones, 70% to 85% seen once. CD25+CD127- cells were obtained by sorting CD4+ cells, for about 5 patients. The sample comprised CD4+ Tregs sorted from blood. The receptors originated from a human donor with alopecia areata.

The chain recombines TRBV27 with TRBJ2-3; D is unresolved. Germline CDR1 and CDR2: MNHEY and SMNVEV (reference sequence). Trimming took off 6 bases at V and 2 bases at J, with 15 bases between the two ends. This CDR3 spans 15 amino acids. The CDR3 DNA sequence: TGTGCCAGCAGCCCTGTGAAGCTAAACACAGATACGCAGTATTTT. Residues: CASSPVKLNTDTQYF.

The genes are TRBV11-2 and TRBJ2-7; 11 bases are a match to TRBD1. Trimming took 1 base from V and 5 from J; bases not matched to a gene: 4. Germline V gene data show CDR1 as SGHAT and CDR2 as FQNNGV. This CDR3 is built from 15 residues. The DNA for the CDR3 is TGTGCCAGCAGCTTAGGAGGGACAGGGGGAAACGAGCAGTACTTC. Protein sequence: CASSLGGTGGNEQYF.

V gene TRBV19 combines with J gene TRBJ2-1, with D possibly being TRBD1 (5 bases). Trimming took 4 bases from V and 6 from J, leaving 10 bases between them. This CDR3 is built from 13 residues. Germline V gene data show CDR1 as LNHDA and CDR2 as SQIVND (reference sequence). CDR3 sequence (DNA): TGTGCCAGTAGTACCCAGGGCCTCAATGAGCAGTTCTTC. It translates to CASSTQGLNEQFF.

The V call is TRBV6-5, the J call TRBJ2-5; D not certain. This CDR3 is built from 15 residues. Germline CDR1 and CDR2: MNHEY and SVGAGI. Trimming removed 5 bases from V and 5 bases from J, with 18 bases in between. CDR3 DNA sequence: TGTGCCAGCAGTCCCCCAGGCGCTTTAATTGAGACCCAGTACTTC. This encodes CASSPPGALIETQYF.

This clone has only one observation. The chain links TRBV29-1 to TRBJ2-7; D tentatively fits TRBD1 or TRBD2 (5 bases each). This CDR3 spans 12 amino acids. Germline CDR1 and CDR2: SQVTM and ANQGSEA. Trimming stripped 6 bases from V and 6 bases from J, with 15 bases between. CDR3 region: CSVTGPSREQYF. CDR3 in DNA: TGCAGCGTCACGGGGCCTAGCCGCGAGCAGTACTTC.